This TCR beta chain is from a study of blood T cell repertoires in COVID-19. Across the study: The study drew acute and convalescent COVID-19 samples from the United States, Italy and Spain. PBMCs, B-cell-depleted T cells, or T cells provided the cDNA or gDNA that made up the material.

TCRdb's copy holds only in-frame clones and misses some; the assay was immunoSEQ multiplex PCR. The sample has more than 200,000 clones, more than 85% seen once. Between the trimmed V and J ends, which lost 0 bases and 1 base, there was a span of 6 bases. This CDR3 spans 14 amino acids. Germline assignment: CDR1 MNHEY and CDR2 SVGAGI. The rearrangement uses TRBV6-5 and TRBJ1-2; D is ambiguous. Sequencing was done on a sample of peripheral blood. This TCR was recovered from a middle-aged man with acute or convalescent COVID-19. CDR3 loop: CASSYSPSNYGYTF. CDR3 DNA sequence: TGTGCCAGCAGTTACTCGCCCAGTAACTATGGCTACACCTTC.